One sample yielded the 10 T cell receptor beta chains listed below, sequenced in a study of T cells in localized non-small cell lung cancer. This table comes from immunoSEQ multiplex PCR, and its TCRdb copy is limited to in-frame clones, with some not included. In the table there are 45,000 to 60,000 clones, about 85% of which are singletons. Sequencing was performed on PBMCs, taken before any cancer treatment. The source of these receptors is a man between 40 and 75 years old with stage II lung adenocarcinoma.

This clone was observed a single time. At one boundary the junction diverges from the germline segment, which might be a read error. The V and J genes are TRBV7-3 and TRBJ1-1, with D unresolved. The CDR3 runs 13 residues. CDR1 is SGHTA and CDR2 is FQGTGA in the germline V gene. Here the CDR3 DNA reads TGTGCCAGCAGCTTAAACCGGAACGCTGAAGCTTTCTTT. Protein: CASSLNRNAEAFF. The variable domain in full, completed from reference TRBV7-3 and TRBJ1-1, reads GAGVSQTPSNKVTEKGKYVELRCDPISGHTALYWYRQSLGQGPEFLIYFQGTGAADDSGLPNDRFFAVRPEGSVSTLKIQRTERGDSAVYLCASSLNRNAEAFFGQGTRLTVV.

This clone has only one observation. The chain uses TRBV27 and TRBJ2-1, with 12 bases fitting TRBD2. Trimming took 5 bases from V and 8 from J; bases not matched to a gene: 10. CDR1 is MNHEY and CDR2 is SMNVEV in the germline V gene (reference sequence). The CDR3 has 16 residues. The CDR3 sequence is CASSKTSGGLQDEQFF. CDR3 DNA sequence: TGTGCCAGCAGTAAAACTAGCGGGGGGTTACAAGATGAGCAGTTCTTC.

This rearrangement joins TRBV5-6 to TRBJ2-4; 8 bases line up with TRBD1. The CDR3 has 14 amino acids. CDR1 and CDR2 from the germline V gene are SGHDT and YYEEEE. V gave up 3 bases and J gave up 6 bases; unmatched junction bases: 5. The CDR3 sequence is CASSSGTGRNIQYF. The CDR3, as DNA: TGTGCCAGCAGCTCCGGGACAGGCAGAAACATTCAGTACTTC. The full variable domain, with the rest looked up from reference TRBV5-6 and TRBJ2-4, is DAGVTQSPTHLIKTRGQQVTLRCSPKSGHDTVSWYQQALGQGPQFIFQYYEEEERQRGNFPDRFSGHQFPNYSSELNVNALLLGDSALYLCASSSGTGRNIQYFGAGTRLSVL.

The chain joins TRBV4-1 to TRBJ2-7, with TRBD1 identical over 8 bases. V gave up 0 bases and J gave up 7 bases; unmatched junction bases: 8. Looked up from germline, CDR1 is MGHRA and CDR2 is YSYEKL. This CDR3 region has 15 residues. The CDR3 DNA sequence: TGCGCCAGCAGCCAAGAATCGACAGGGGTTGAGGAGCAGTACTTC. Its protein is CASSQESTGVEEQYF.

The J gene is TRBJ2-3, the V gene TRBV10-2, with D possibly being TRBD2 (7 bases). Germline lookup yields CDR1 WSHSY and CDR2 SAAADI. This CDR3 contains 14 residues. The V gene lost 3 bases and the J gene lost 1 base, with 8 bases spanning the gap. The CDR3 region is CASSDGGRTDTQYF. CDR3 sequence (DNA): TGCGCCAGCAGTGACGGGGGGCGCACAGATACGCAGTATTTT.

The chain links TRBV28 to TRBJ1-2, with D perhaps TRBD1 (6 bases). Germline V gives CDR1 MDHEN, CDR2 SYDVKM. This CDR3 region has 15 residues. V gave up 4 bases and J gave up 4 bases, with 16 bases separating them. CDR3 protein: CASSYQGRTGYGYTF. For the CDR3, the DNA is TGTGCCAGCAGTTATCAGGGGCGCACGGGCTATGGCTACACCTTC.

The chain employs TRBV21-1 and TRBJ1-6. TRBV21-1 is termed a pseudogene. This CDR3 is 8 amino acids long. The CDR3 DNA sequence: TGTGCCAGTTCACCCCTCCACTTT. Its protein product is CASSPLHF.

The chain employs TRBV9 and TRBJ2-1; 9 bases map to TRBD2. Losses at the gene ends were 7 bases for V and 10 bases for J; bases not matched to a gene: 21. Looked up from germline, CDR1 is SGDLS and CDR2 is YYNGEE. This CDR3 has 17 amino acids. The CDR3 DNA sequence: TGTGCCAGCGCCCCAGGGCGGGGGGGCAGGATAGCATGGGAGCAGTTCTTC. It yields the protein CASAPGRGGRIAWEQFF.

The rearrangement links TRBV5-4 to TRBJ2-7; D possibly corresponds to TRBD1 (6 bases). CDR1 SGHNT and CDR2 YYREEE come from the germline V gene (reference sequence). The CDR3 is 15 amino acids. V lost 3 bases, J lost 2 bases, and 15 bases lay in between. The CDR3 region has the DNA TGTGCCAGCAGCTCCGAGACAGGAAAGGCCTACGAGCAGTACTTC. This gives the protein CASSSETGKAYEQYF.

The rearrangement joins TRBV2 to TRBJ2-3; possible D gene TRBD1, 6 bases. This CDR3 spans 14 amino acids. V lost 5 bases and J 0 bases, leaving 9 bases between the germline ends. The V gene's germline CDR1 is SNHLY and CDR2 FYNNEI. The CDR3 DNA reads as TGTGCCAGCAGTACAGGGCCAAGCACAGATACGCAGTATTTT. Its protein product is CASSTGPSTDTQYF.